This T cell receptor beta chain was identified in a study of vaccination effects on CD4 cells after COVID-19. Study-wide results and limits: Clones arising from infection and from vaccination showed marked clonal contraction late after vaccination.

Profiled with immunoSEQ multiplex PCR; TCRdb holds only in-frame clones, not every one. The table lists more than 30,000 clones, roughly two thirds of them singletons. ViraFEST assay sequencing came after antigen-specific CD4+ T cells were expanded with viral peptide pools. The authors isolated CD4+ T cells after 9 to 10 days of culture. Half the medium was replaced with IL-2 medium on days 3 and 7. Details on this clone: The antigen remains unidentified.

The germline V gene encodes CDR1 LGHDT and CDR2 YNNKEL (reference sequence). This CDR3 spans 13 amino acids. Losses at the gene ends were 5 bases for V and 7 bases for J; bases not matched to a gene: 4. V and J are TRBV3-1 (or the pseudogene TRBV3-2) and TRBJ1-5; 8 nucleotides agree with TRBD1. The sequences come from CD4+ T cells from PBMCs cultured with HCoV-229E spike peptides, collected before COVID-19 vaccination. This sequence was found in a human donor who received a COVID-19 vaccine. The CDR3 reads CASSGDRGQPQHF. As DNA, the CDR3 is TGTGCCAGCAGCGGCGACAGGGGACAGCCCCAGCATTTT.